These T cell receptor beta chains were read from a single sample in a study of Ad26.COV2.S vaccination and SARS-CoV-2 variants. TCRdb's copy holds only in-frame clones and misses some; the assay was immunoSEQ multiplex PCR. The data hold under 600,000 clones, with 89% observed a single time. The sample in question was peripheral blood, obtained in a trial of Ad26.COV2.S vaccine versus placebo. These receptors came from a person between 18 and 65 years old who received the Ad26.COV2.S COVID-19 vaccine or a placebo. Both conserved end residues are part of each CDR3. D genes are given only for firm matches. For some rows the clone size is stated as once, few or many, or as a class when expanded; others skip it.

V gene: TRBV18; clone size: once; J gene: TRBJ2-3; CDR3 length: 15; D gene: -; CDR3 protein: CASSLRGASTDTQYF; CDR3 DNA: TGTGCCAGCTCACTTCGGGGGGCTAGCACAGATACGCAGTATTTT
V gene: TRBV25-1; clone size: -; J gene: TRBJ1-1; CDR3 length: 12; D gene: -; CDR3 protein: CASSGGNTEAFF; CDR3 DNA: TGTGCCAGCAGTGGAGGGAACACTGAAGCTTTCTTT
V gene: TRBV7-8; clone size: -; J gene: TRBJ1-1; CDR3 length: 16; D gene: -; CDR3 protein: CASSSFDTRTTSGAFF; CDR3 DNA: TGTGCCAGCAGCTCGTTTGACACTAGGACAACAAGTGGAGCTTTCTTT
V gene: TRBV3-1/TRBV3-2; clone size: once; J gene: TRBJ1-1; CDR3 length: 14; D gene: -; CDR3 protein: CASGRTGMGTEAFF; CDR3 DNA: TGTGCCAGCGGAAGAACAGGGATGGGCACTGAAGCTTTCTTT
V gene: TRBV29-1; clone size: -; J gene: TRBJ1-1; CDR3 length: 12; D gene: -; CDR3 protein: CSVDWLDSEAFF; CDR3 DNA: TGCAGCGTTGACTGGTTGGACAGTGAAGCTTTCTTT
V gene: TRBV9; clone size: -; J gene: TRBJ2-2; CDR3 length: 17; D gene: TRBD2; CDR3 protein: CASSASLAGANTGELFF; CDR3 DNA: TGTGCCAGCAGCGCGAGTCTAGCGGGGGCAAACACCGGGGAGCTGTTTTTT
V gene: TRBV6-5; clone size: -; J gene: TRBJ2-7; CDR3 length: 16; D gene: -; CDR3 protein: CASSYGGTVSYYEQYF; CDR3 DNA: TGTGCCAGCAGTTACGGCGGGACCGTCTCTTACTACGAGCAGTACTTC
V gene: TRBV11-1; clone size: -; J gene: TRBJ1-1; CDR3 length: 13; D gene: -; CDR3 protein: CASSFNRNTEAFF; CDR3 DNA: TGTGCCAGCAGCTTCAATCGGAACACTGAAGCTTTCTTT
V gene: TRBV7-9; clone size: -; J gene: TRBJ1-5; CDR3 length: 13; D gene: -; CDR3 protein: CASSLGVDQPQHF; CDR3 DNA: TGTGCCAGCAGCTTAGGGGTTGATCAGCCCCAGCATTTT
V gene: TRBV2; clone size: -; J gene: TRBJ1-5; CDR3 length: 16; D gene: -; CDR3 protein: CASSERGAYSNQPQHF; CDR3 DNA: TGTGCCAGCAGTGAACGGGGGGCCTATAGCAATCAGCCCCAGCATTTT
V gene: TRBV5-1; clone size: -; J gene: TRBJ1-4; CDR3 length: 15; D gene: TRBD1; CDR3 protein: CASSRRTGSEEKLFF; CDR3 DNA: TGCGCCAGCAGCAGGCGGACAGGGAGTGAAGAAAAACTGTTTTTT
V gene: TRBV11-2; clone size: -; J gene: TRBJ1-4; CDR3 length: 14; D gene: -; CDR3 protein: CASSLVGAGEKLFF; CDR3 DNA: TGTGCCAGCAGCTTAGTAGGGGCGGGCGAAAAACTGTTTTTT
V gene: TRBV5-1; clone size: -; J gene: TRBJ2-1; CDR3 length: 17; D gene: TRBD2; CDR3 protein: CASSLGGSGYSYNEQFF; CDR3 DNA: TGCGCCAGCAGCTTGGGTGGTAGCGGGTACTCCTACAATGAGCAGTTCTTC
V gene: TRBV6-5; clone size: -; J gene: TRBJ1-1; CDR3 length: 14; D gene: -; CDR3 protein: CASSYDRGKTEAFF; CDR3 DNA: TGTGCCAGCAGTTACGATAGGGGGAAAACTGAAGCTTTCTTT
V gene: TRBV10-3; clone size: -; J gene: TRBJ1-3; CDR3 length: 14; D gene: -; CDR3 protein: CAIRQEGSGNTIYF; CDR3 DNA: TGTGCCATCAGACAGGAGGGCTCTGGAAACACCATATATTTT
V gene: TRBV18; clone size: -; J gene: TRBJ2-3; CDR3 length: 17; D gene: TRBD1; CDR3 protein: CASSRVPPTGATDTQYF; CDR3 DNA: TGTGCCAGCTCACGGGTCCCCCCGACAGGGGCGACAGATACGCAGTATTTT
V gene: TRBV15; clone size: -; J gene: TRBJ2-1; CDR3 length: 16; D gene: -; CDR3 protein: CATSRDKLAAYNEQFF; CDR3 DNA: TGTGCCACCAGCAGAGATAAATTGGCAGCATACAATGAGCAGTTCTTC
V gene: TRBV5-1; clone size: -; J gene: TRBJ1-3; CDR3 length: 15; D gene: -; CDR3 protein: CASSLGSTTGNTIYF; CDR3 DNA: TGCGCCAGCAGCTTGGGTTCGACTACTGGAAACACCATATATTTT
V gene: TRBV7-9; clone size: -; J gene: TRBJ2-1; CDR3 length: 15; D gene: TRBD2; CDR3 protein: CASSLGGRAGDEQFF; CDR3 DNA: TGTGCCAGCAGCTTAGGAGGGAGGGCCGGGGATGAGCAGTTCTTC
V gene: TRBV11-3; clone size: -; J gene: TRBJ2-1; CDR3 length: 15; D gene: TRBD2; CDR3 protein: CASSKGLGGFNEQFF; CDR3 DNA: TGTGCCAGCAGCAAGGGACTAGGAGGGTTCAATGAGCAGTTCTTC
V gene: TRBV28; clone size: -; J gene: TRBJ2-7; CDR3 length: 16; D gene: -; CDR3 protein: CASSSAVVAPTYEQYF; CDR3 DNA: TGTGCCAGCAGCTCCGCCGTAGTTGCTCCTACCTACGAGCAGTACTTC
V gene: TRBV5-1; clone size: -; J gene: TRBJ1-4; CDR3 length: 15; D gene: -; CDR3 protein: CASSRLGFGNEKLFF; CDR3 DNA: TGCGCCAGCAGCCGATTGGGTTTTGGTAATGAAAAACTGTTTTTT
V gene: TRBV12-3/TRBV12-4; clone size: -; J gene: TRBJ1-5; CDR3 length: 13; D gene: TRBD1; CDR3 protein: CASSGTGNQPQHF; CDR3 DNA: TGTGCCAGCAGTGGGACAGGAAATCAGCCCCAGCATTTT
V gene: TRBV7-2; clone size: -; J gene: TRBJ1-2; CDR3 length: 14; D gene: -; CDR3 protein: CASSLVLGDYGYTF; CDR3 DNA: TGTGCCAGCAGCTTAGTCCTAGGGGACTATGGCTACACCTTC
V gene: TRBV27; clone size: -; J gene: TRBJ2-1; CDR3 length: 14; D gene: TRBD2; CDR3 protein: CASSPSGNVNEQFF; CDR3 DNA: TGTGCCAGCAGTCCTAGCGGGAACGTGAATGAGCAGTTCTTC
V gene: TRBV10-2; clone size: -; J gene: TRBJ2-1; CDR3 length: 13; D gene: TRBD2; CDR3 protein: CATRLAGGDEQFF; CDR3 DNA: TGCGCCACCCGACTAGCGGGAGGTGATGAGCAGTTCTTC
V gene: TRBV6-1; clone size: -; J gene: TRBJ2-3; CDR3 length: 18; D gene: -; CDR3 protein: CASSEALPLTGLRDTQYF; CDR3 DNA: TGTGCCAGCAGTGAAGCGCTGCCCTTGACAGGCCTGAGGGATACGCAGTATTTT
V gene: TRBV4-1; clone size: -; J gene: TRBJ1-1; CDR3 length: 14; D gene: TRBD1; CDR3 protein: CASSQDRDRDEAFF; CDR3 DNA: TGCGCCAGCAGCCAAGATAGAGACAGGGACGAAGCTTTCTTT
V gene: TRBV7-6; clone size: once; J gene: TRBJ1-2; CDR3 length: 13; D gene: -; CDR3 protein: CASSPGTDYGYTF; CDR3 DNA: TGTGCCAGCAGCCCAGGGACCGACTATGGCTACACCTTC
V gene: TRBV4-1; clone size: few; J gene: TRBJ2-5; CDR3 length: 15; D gene: TRBD2; CDR3 protein: CASSQVGGVSETQYF; CDR3 DNA: TGCGCCAGCAGCCAAGTGGGAGGGGTCAGTGAGACCCAGTACTTC
V gene: TRBV5-1; clone size: -; J gene: TRBJ1-1; CDR3 length: 13; D gene: -; CDR3 protein: CASSADTNTEAFF; CDR3 DNA: TGCGCCAGCAGCGCGGACACGAACACTGAAGCTTTCTTT
V gene: TRBV10-3; clone size: -; J gene: TRBJ2-7; CDR3 length: 15; D gene: -; CDR3 protein: CAISDETASSYEQYF; CDR3 DNA: TGTGCCATCAGTGATGAAACAGCGAGCTCCTACGAGCAGTACTTC
V gene: TRBV7-9; clone size: -; J gene: TRBJ2-7; CDR3 length: 13; D gene: TRBD1; CDR3 protein: CASSLGQNYEQYF; CDR3 DNA: TGTGCCAGCAGCTTGGGACAGAACTACGAGCAGTACTTC
V gene: TRBV6-5; clone size: -; J gene: TRBJ1-2; CDR3 length: 13; D gene: -; CDR3 protein: CASHSRVNYGYTF; CDR3 DNA: TGTGCCAGCCATTCCAGGGTGAACTATGGCTACACCTTC
V gene: TRBV7-2; clone size: -; J gene: TRBJ1-1; CDR3 length: 12; D gene: -; CDR3 protein: CASSLERPEAFF; CDR3 DNA: TGTGCCAGCAGCCTAGAGAGGCCTGAAGCTTTCTTT
V gene: TRBV18; clone size: -; J gene: TRBJ2-3; CDR3 length: 16; D gene: -; CDR3 protein: CASSRVSDTYTDTQYF; CDR3 DNA: TGTGCCAGCTCCCGGGTATCGGACACCTACACAGATACGCAGTATTTT
V gene: TRBV7-6; clone size: -; J gene: TRBJ1-6; CDR3 length: 14; D gene: -; CDR3 protein: CASSAGRNNSPLHF; CDR3 DNA: TGTGCCAGCTCCGCAGGACGGAATAATTCACCCCTCCACTTT
V gene: TRBV10-1; clone size: once; J gene: TRBJ2-4; CDR3 length: 16; D gene: -; CDR3 protein: CASPATGSQAKNIQYF; CDR3 DNA: TGCGCCAGCCCGGCTACCGGGAGCCAAGCCAAAAACATTCAGTACTTC
V gene: TRBV18; clone size: -; J gene: TRBJ1-1; CDR3 length: 15; D gene: TRBD1; CDR3 protein: CASSPPMEQGIYAFF; CDR3 DNA: TGTGCCAGCTCACCCCCAATGGAACAGGGGATTTACGCTTTCTTT
V gene: TRBV5-1; clone size: -; J gene: TRBJ2-3; CDR3 length: 12; D gene: -; CDR3 protein: CASSSQGWAQYF; CDR3 DNA: TGCGCCAGCAGCTCCCAGGGGTGGGCGCAGTATTTT
V gene: TRBV7-9; clone size: -; J gene: TRBJ1-1; CDR3 length: 14; D gene: TRBD1; CDR3 protein: CASSSQGEGTEAFF; CDR3 DNA: TGTGCCAGCAGCTCACAGGGGGAGGGAACTGAAGCTTTCTTT
V gene: TRBV28; clone size: -; J gene: TRBJ2-7; CDR3 length: 13; D gene: TRBD1; CDR3 protein: CAIRDRATYEQYF; CDR3 DNA: TGTGCCATCCGGGACAGGGCCACCTACGAGCAGTACTTC
V gene: TRBV28; clone size: few; J gene: TRBJ1-6; CDR3 length: 12; D gene: -; CDR3 protein: CASSVNNSPLHF; CDR3 DNA: TGTGCCAGCAGCGTCAATAATTCACCCCTCCACTTT
V gene: TRBV12-3/TRBV12-4; clone size: -; J gene: TRBJ1-2; CDR3 length: 12; D gene: -; CDR3 protein: CASSAEGYGYTF; CDR3 DNA: TGTGCCAGCAGTGCAGAGGGCTATGGCTACACCTTC
V gene: TRBV6-5; clone size: -; J gene: TRBJ1-6; CDR3 length: 13; D gene: TRBD1; CDR3 protein: CASGTGGSSPLHF; CDR3 DNA: TGTGCCAGCGGGACAGGGGGCTCTTCACCCCTCCACTTT
V gene: TRBV7-6; clone size: -; J gene: TRBJ1-4; CDR3 length: 14; D gene: -; CDR3 protein: CASSLGMGNEKLFF; CDR3 DNA: TGTGCCAGCAGCCTCGGGATGGGTAATGAAAAACTGTTTTTT
V gene: TRBV7-9; clone size: -; J gene: TRBJ2-7; CDR3 length: 13; D gene: -; CDR3 protein: CASSFRDSYEQYF; CDR3 DNA: TGTGCCAGCAGCTTCCGGGACTCCTACGAGCAGTACTTC
V gene: TRBV6-2/TRBV6-3; clone size: -; J gene: TRBJ2-3; CDR3 length: 16; D gene: TRBD1; CDR3 protein: CASSYTRQGMTDTQYF; CDR3 DNA: TGTGCCAGCAGCTATACCCGACAGGGGATGACAGATACGCAGTATTTT
V gene: TRBV5-4; clone size: -; J gene: TRBJ2-5; CDR3 length: 15; D gene: -; CDR3 protein: CASSLPSGPAETQYF; CDR3 DNA: TGTGCCAGCAGCTTGCCCTCGGGGCCAGCTGAGACCCAGTACTTC
V gene: TRBV11-2; clone size: -; J gene: TRBJ2-1; CDR3 length: 15; D gene: TRBD2; CDR3 protein: CASSSIAGRNNEQFF; CDR3 DNA: TGTGCCAGCAGTTCAATAGCGGGCCGAAACAATGAGCAGTTCTTC
V gene: TRBV6-5; clone size: -; J gene: TRBJ2-3; CDR3 length: 14; D gene: -; CDR3 protein: CASSYSEGTDTQYF; CDR3 DNA: TGTGCCAGCAGTTACTCTGAGGGGACAGATACGCAGTATTTT
V gene: TRBV5-4; clone size: -; J gene: TRBJ1-6; CDR3 length: 16; D gene: -; CDR3 protein: CASSPSPMGRNSPLHF; CDR3 DNA: TGTGCCAGCAGCCCGTCTCCCATGGGTAGGAATTCACCCCTCCACTTT
V gene: TRBV6-5; clone size: -; J gene: TRBJ2-5; CDR3 length: 13; D gene: -; CDR3 protein: CASSRKGGETQYF; CDR3 DNA: TGTGCCAGCAGCAGGAAGGGGGGAGAGACCCAGTACTTC
V gene: TRBV19; clone size: -; J gene: TRBJ2-7; CDR3 length: 15; D gene: TRBD1; CDR3 protein: CASSTSGQGHYEQYF; CDR3 DNA: TGTGCCAGTAGTACCTCGGGACAGGGGCACTACGAGCAGTACTTC
V gene: TRBV11-2; clone size: -; J gene: TRBJ2-2; CDR3 length: 15; D gene: TRBD2; CDR3 protein: CASSSLAGNTGELFF; CDR3 DNA: TGTGCCAGCAGCTCCCTAGCGGGGAACACCGGGGAGCTGTTTTTT
V gene: TRBV18; clone size: -; J gene: TRBJ2-3; CDR3 length: 16; D gene: -; CDR3 protein: CASSPVGLSYPDTQYF; CDR3 DNA: TGTGCCAGCTCACCGGTTGGACTATCTTATCCAGATACGCAGTATTTT
V gene: TRBV5-1; clone size: -; J gene: TRBJ2-7; CDR3 length: 16; D gene: TRBD1; CDR3 protein: CASSLGSGTGSDEQYF; CDR3 DNA: TGCGCCAGCAGCTTGGGATCCGGGACAGGGAGCGACGAGCAGTACTTC